The next 30 T cell receptor beta chains were all read from a single sample in a study of blood T cell repertoires in COVID-19. Sequencing used immunoSEQ multiplex PCR; TCRdb keeps in-frame clones, though not all of them. The sample includes 350,000 or so clones, almost 90% of them seen just once. Sequenced sample: PBMCs or T cells enriched from blood (not recorded which). The receptor set was obtained from a young woman who had been exposed to COVID-19.

The chain carries TRBV6-5 and TRBJ1-5, with D possibly matching TRBD1 (6 bases). The germline V and J ends were trimmed by 6 bases and 3 bases, with 15 bases remaining between them. Germline V gene data show CDR1 as MNHEY and CDR2 as SVGAGI. The CDR3 spans 15 residues. CDR3 in DNA: TGTGCCAGCAGCCCCAGGGGTGGCGACAATCAGCCCCAGCATTTT. It codes for CASSPRGGDNQPQHF.

J is TRBJ2-1 and V is TRBV29-1; possible D gene TRBD1, 6 bases. Trimming removed 3 bases at V and 4 bases at J, with 19 bases between. The CDR3 consists of 16 residues. The V gene's germline CDR1 is SQVTM and CDR2 ANQGSEA. The CDR3 DNA reads as TGCAGCGTTGAGAAGCCGGGACATGGGCTTTACAATGAGCAGTTCTTC. Protein: CSVEKPGHGLYNEQFF.

The rearrangement links TRBV11-3 to TRBJ2-2; D perhaps matches TRBD1 (5 bases). Germline CDR1 reads SGHNT; CDR2 reads YENEEA. Trimming pared 5 bases from V and 0 bases from J, leaving 13 bases between. This CDR3 is built from 16 residues. The CDR3 coding sequence is TGTGCCAGCAGCGGTCAGGGTCTGACGAACACCGGGGAGCTGTTTTTT. Translation gives CASSGQGLTNTGELFF.

The chain has TRBV10-3 and TRBJ1-1; a possible D gene is TRBD1 (5 bases). This CDR3 contains 14 residues. The V gene's germline CDR1 is ENHRY and CDR2 SYGVKD. V was shortened by 3 bases and J by 1 base, with 9 bases between the two germline ends. CDR3 loop: CAISETGGNTEAFF. For the CDR3, the DNA is TGTGCCATCAGTGAAACCGGGGGGAACACTGAAGCTTTCTTT.

V usage is TRBV2 and J usage is TRBJ1-5, with a possible D match to TRBD1 (6 bases). Trimming took 1 base from V and 4 from J, leaving 11 bases between them. Per the germline V gene, CDR1 is SNHLY and CDR2 is FYNNEI. This CDR3 is 15 amino acids long. This CDR3 is CASSEVSGHNQPQHF. In nucleotides, the CDR3 is TGTGCCAGCAGTGAAGTTTCGGGACATAATCAGCCCCAGCATTTT.

CDR3 bases: TGTGCCAGCAGCTTAATGCGGCGGAAGGGGGACACTGAAGCTTTCTTT. Its protein is CASSLMRRKGDTEAFF. The chain has TRBV7-3 and TRBJ1-1, with D perhaps TRBD1 (6 bases). Per germline, CDR1 SGHTA and CDR2 FQGTGA. The V end lost 1 base, the J end lost 3 bases, and 15 bases lay between the germline ends. The CDR3 spans 16 residues.

A single count supports this clone. The rearrangement joins TRBV27 to TRBJ2-3; 9 bases line up with TRBD2. V lost 1 base and J lost 6; bases outside the gene matches: 11. CDR1 MNHEY and CDR2 SMNVEV come from the germline V gene (reference sequence). The length of the CDR3 is 17 residues. The CDR3 sequence: CASSLLTGTSSSDTQYF. In DNA, the CDR3 is TGTGCCAGCAGTTTATTAACCGGGACTAGCTCTTCGGATACGCAGTATTTT.

DNA for the CDR3: TGTGCCAGCAGCGTAAGGTCGTCCTTGGCGGAGTCTTTCGGTGAGCAGTTCTTC. Translation gives CASSVRSSLAESFGEQFF. The rearrangement links TRBV9 to TRBJ2-1; D remains unclear. The CDR3 covers 18 residues. Germline CDR1 SGDLS, CDR2 YYNGEE. Trimming removed 1 base at V and 9 bases at J, with 26 bases between.

This chain joins TRBV7-9 and TRBJ2-1; no firm D call. There are 15 residues in the CDR3. The ends were cut back, 5 bases at V and 5 bases at J, with 16 bases in the middle. Germline V CDR1 and CDR2: SEHNR, FQNEAQ (reference sequence). The CDR3 is CASSISNVLDNEQFF. The CDR3 nucleotides read TGTGCCAGCAGCATCTCGAACGTCCTAGACAATGAGCAGTTCTTC.

The rearrangement joins TRBV19 to TRBJ1-4, with a possible D match to TRBD1 (5 bases). CDR3 length: 13 amino acids. The V gene's germline CDR1 is LNHDA and CDR2 SQIVND (reference sequence). V dropped 0 bases and J dropped 8 bases, with 7 bases sitting between them. In DNA, the CDR3 is TGTGCCAGTAGTATAGATGGGGGGGAAAAACTGTTTTTT. Translation gives CASSIDGGEKLFF. The whole variable domain, remainder taken from reference TRBV19 and TRBJ1-4, is DGGITQSPKYLFRKEGQNVTLSCEQNLNHDAMYWYRQDPGQGLRLIYYSQIVNDFQKGDIAEGYSVSREKKESFPLTVTSAQKNPTAFYLCASSIDGGEKLFFGSGTQLSVL.

The genes are TRBV29-1 and TRBJ1-1, with D possibly being TRBD1 (5 bases). The length of the CDR3 is 13 residues. Germline CDR1 reads SQVTM; CDR2 reads ANQGSEA. V lost 7 bases, J lost 0 bases, and 12 bases lay in between. This CDR3 is CSGEIQVNTEAFF. The CDR3 DNA sequence: TGCAGCGGCGAAATACAGGTGAACACTGAAGCTTTCTTT.

The V gene is TRBV27, the J gene TRBJ2-4, with TRBD2 identical over 10 bases. Per germline, CDR1 MNHEY and CDR2 SMNVEV (reference sequence). V lost 0 bases, J lost 1 base, and 3 bases stayed unmatched. This CDR3 has 17 residues. In DNA form, the CDR3 reads TGTGCCAGCAGTTTATCCCCACTAGCGGGGGCCAAAAACATTCAGTACTTC. It is translated as CASSLSPLAGAKNIQYF.

DNA for the CDR3: TGTGCCAGCAGTTACTACACAGGGGGAGGCACAGATACGCAGTATTTT. Translated, it gives CASSYYTGGGTDTQYF. V usage is TRBV6-5 and J usage is TRBJ2-3; the match to TRBD1 covers 8 bases. Germline CDR1 reads MNHEY; CDR2 reads SVGAGI. The CDR3 spans 16 residues. J lost 1 base, V lost 1 base, and 4 bases had no gene match.

This rearrangement joins TRBV4-1 to TRBJ1-4, with D unresolved. Germline values: CDR1 MGHRA, CDR2 YSYEKL. The ends were cut back, 0 bases at V and 10 bases at J, with 24 bases in the middle. The CDR3 is made up of 18 amino acids. The CDR3 protein is CASSQEAPDGVSVSKLFF. The CDR3 bases are TGCGCCAGCAGCCAAGAGGCGCCCGACGGGGTATCAGTTTCAAAACTGTTTTTT.

The rearrangement joins TRBV27 to TRBJ2-5; TRBD1 matches at 9 bases. CDR1 MNHEY and CDR2 SMNVEV come from the germline V gene (reference sequence). V trimming: 5 bases; J trimming: 5 bases; junction bases outside the gene matches: 9. The CDR3 has 15 amino acids. CDR3 sequence: CASSQGTGLWETQYF. The CDR3 coding sequence is TGTGCCAGCAGTCAAGGGACAGGGCTTTGGGAGACCCAGTACTTC.

This sequence joins TRBV7-9 and TRBJ2-2; D ambiguous. CDR1 and CDR2 (germline): SEHNR, FQNEAQ (reference sequence). Trimming left V 1 base short and J 4 bases short, with 7 bases between. The CDR3 has 14 amino acids. CDR3 residues: CASSLGRFTGELFF. As DNA, the CDR3 is TGTGCCAGCAGCTTAGGTCGGTTCACCGGGGAGCTGTTTTTT.

The V and J genes are TRBV11-2 and TRBJ1-2, with 8 nucleotides matching TRBD1. The germline V gene encodes CDR1 SGHAT and CDR2 FQNNGV. The trim removed 5 bases at V and 5 bases at J, leaving 19 bases unmatched. This CDR3 comprises 18 residues. The CDR3 sequence is CASSQFPRGQAFDYGYTF. In DNA form, the CDR3 reads TGTGCCAGCAGCCAATTTCCGAGGGGACAGGCATTTGATTATGGCTACACCTTC.

This clone was recorded once. The chain links TRBV5-6 to TRBJ2-5; 7 nucleotides match TRBD1. Germline V gene sequence: CDR1 SGHDT, CDR2 YYEEEE. The V gene end was trimmed by 5 bases and the J gene end by 2 bases; junction bases not matched to a gene: 15. The CDR3 loop spans 17 amino acids. The CDR3 DNA reads TGTGCCAGCAGATACCTACTCCACAGGGGCCGTCAAGAGACCCAGTACTTC. Amino acids: CASRYLLHRGRQETQYF.

The V gene is TRBV28, the J gene TRBJ2-7; 10 nucleotides line up with TRBD2. The CDR3 runs 16 residues. Germline lookup yields CDR1 MDHEN and CDR2 SYDVKM. J gave up 3 bases and V 3 bases, and 8 bases lay outside the gene matches. CDR3 bases: TGTGCCAGCAGTTTGGGGGGGGGACTAGCGAGCTACGAGCAGTACTTC. It specifies CASSLGGGLASYEQYF.

To note about this clone: This sample also contains other DNA sequences that code for the same CDR3. V usage is TRBV27 and J usage is TRBJ2-5, with D hard to call. The CDR3 sequence is 11 residues long. V dropped 3 bases and J dropped 4 bases, with 3 bases sitting between them. Germline V gives CDR1 MNHEY, CDR2 SMNVEV (reference sequence). CDR3 sequence (DNA): TGTGCCAGCAGTTTCCGAGAGACCCAGTACTTC. Residues: CASSFRETQYF.

The chain carries TRBV27 and TRBJ2-3, with D unclear. This CDR3 comprises 16 residues. Germline V gives CDR1 MNHEY, CDR2 SMNVEV (reference sequence). Trimming left V 2 bases short and J 0 bases short, with 12 bases between. CDR3 nucleotide sequence: TGTGCCAGCAGTTTACTTACCTTAACTAGCACAGATACGCAGTATTTT. Amino acid sequence: CASSLLTLTSTDTQYF.

The chain couples TRBV30 to TRBJ1-5, with 9 bases lining up with TRBD1. CDR3 length equals 14 residues. The V gene's germline CDR1 is GTSNPN and CDR2 SVGIG (reference sequence). The J segment lost 4 bases and the V segment lost 3 bases, leaving 4 bases of the junction unmatched. The CDR3 loop reads CAWSHGQGNQPQHF. The CDR3 DNA is TGTGCCTGGAGCCACGGACAGGGGAATCAGCCCCAGCATTTT.

This chain links TRBV28 with TRBJ1-1; 7 bases line up with TRBD1. This CDR3 spans 15 amino acids. CDR1 and CDR2 (germline): MDHEN, SYDVKM. V trimming: 6 bases; J trimming: 3 bases; junction bases outside the gene matches: 10. CDR3 amino acids: CASREGAFGDTEAFF. The DNA of the CDR3 is TGTGCCAGCAGGGAGGGGGCTTTTGGGGACACTGAAGCTTTCTTT.

The rearrangement links TRBV7-9 to TRBJ2-1, with 13 bases identical to TRBD2. The V segment lost 5 bases and the J segment 9 bases; nucleotides outside the gene matches: 7. The length of the CDR3 is 15 residues. Germline V gene sequence: CDR1 SEHNR, CDR2 FQNEAQ (reference sequence). The CDR3 protein is CASSERLAGGLEQFF. CDR3 nucleotides: TGTGCCAGCAGCGAGAGACTAGCGGGAGGTCTTGAGCAGTTCTTC.

The chain carries TRBV7-9 and TRBJ2-5, with 10 positions matching TRBD2. Germline V gene data show CDR1 as SEHNR and CDR2 as FQNEAQ (reference sequence). The length of the CDR3 is 16 residues. Trimming at V came to 4 bases and at J to 2 bases, leaving 7 bases not matched to a gene. In nucleotides, the CDR3 is TGTGCCAGCAGCTCGTCCGGGACTAGCGCTCAAGAGACCCAGTACTTC. Translation: CASSSSGTSAQETQYF.

This clone has a single count. The rearrangement uses TRBV28 and TRBJ2-2, with 7 nucleotides matching TRBD1. Per germline, CDR1 MDHEN and CDR2 SYDVKM. This CDR3 is 15 amino acids long. The V gene end was trimmed by 5 bases and the J gene end by 4 bases; junction bases not matched to a gene: 7. The CDR3 nucleotides are TGTGCCAGCAGTCGACAGGGATGGGCCACCGGGGAGCTGTTTTTT. Protein product: CASSRQGWATGELFF.

The genes are TRBV19 and TRBJ1-1, with a weak D call TRBD1 (5 bases). Germline V lookup: CDR1 LNHDA, CDR2 SQIVND (reference sequence). V was shortened by 1 base and J by 3 bases, with 21 bases between the two germline ends. This CDR3 has 18 amino acids. Written as DNA, the CDR3 is TGTGCCAGTAGTATAGGTGACAGTTTATTACGGCAATACACTGAAGCTTTCTTT. Its protein product is CASSIGDSLLRQYTEAFF. Complete variable domain (other parts from reference TRBV19 and TRBJ1-1): DGGITQSPKYLFRKEGQNVTLSCEQNLNHDAMYWYRQDPGQGLRLIYYSQIVNDFQKGDIAEGYSVSREKKESFPLTVTSAQKNPTAFYLCASSIGDSLLRQYTEAFFGQGTRLTVV.

The rearrangement joins TRBV28 to TRBJ2-7; a possible D gene is TRBD1 (7 bases). Trimming stripped 5 bases from V and 0 bases from J, with 26 bases between. Germline CDR1 MDHEN, CDR2 SYDVKM. The CDR3 runs 19 residues. CDR3 sequence reads: CASSVRTGPSSGDSYEQYF. The CDR3, as DNA: TGTGCCAGCAGTGTTAGGACAGGACCTAGTTCGGGGGACTCCTACGAGCAGTACTTC.

The chain joins TRBV27 to TRBJ1-1; 7 nucleotides line up with TRBD1. CDR1 is MNHEY and CDR2 is SMNVEV in the germline V gene (reference sequence). With 7 bases clipped from V and 1 base from J, the junction kept 6 bases outside the gene matches. This CDR3 region has 14 residues. CDR3 DNA sequence: TGTGCCAGCAAGTCAGGGGGGTGGAACACTGAAGCTTTCTTT. It is translated as CASKSGGWNTEAFF.

The chain combines TRBV28 with TRBJ1-1, with TRBD1 identical over 7 bases. The CDR3 consists of 16 residues. Germline CDR1 MDHEN, CDR2 SYDVKM. J gave up 5 bases and V 4 bases, and 13 bases lay outside the gene matches. The CDR3 protein is CASSSGGGGAVTEAFF. The CDR3 bases are TGTGCCAGCAGTTCCGGAGGGGGCGGGGCGGTGACTGAAGCTTTCTTT.